A selection of T cell receptor beta chains follows, all from one sample in a study of beta chain features in type 1 diabetes. Sequencing was performed with immunoSEQ multiplex PCR; in TCRdb, only in-frame clones are kept and a portion is missing. The repertoire includes a few hundred thousand clones, around 9.9% of them detected once, and about 0.018% sits in the top ten. Sequences were obtained from naive CD4+ T cells from blood. These receptors were obtained from a man aged 25-40 years with type 1 diabetes. The conserved cysteine and the conserved F or W are not part of the CDR3 here.

TRBJ1-5,TRBV28,ASSFDRANQPQH
TRBJ2-1,TRBV19,ASSLGMWGGSYNEQF
TRBJ1-2,TRBV4-1,ASSNPGQGRTGDGYT
TRBJ2-2,TRBV4-3,ASRRGLNTGELF
TRBJ2-5,TRBV6-5,ASSYSGRGHRETQY
TRBJ2-2,TRBV18,ASSPTGTGELF
TRBJ1-5,TRBV28,ASSLQYSNQPQH
TRBJ2-7,TRBV4-2,ASSEGLGGEQY
TRBJ1-3,TRBV7-2,ASSPVGQSGNTIY
TRBJ1-2,TRBV11-2,ASSSGTSLSYGYT
TRBJ2-1,TRBV7-8,ASRARQGATPNEQF
TRBJ2-1,TRBV18,ASSPQRDEQF
TRBJ2-4,TRBV18,ASSPVPQDKNIQY
TRBJ2-1,TRBV11-2,ASSPTSGGPNEQF
TRBJ2-5,TRBV7-2,ASSLSTGVETQY
TRBJ1-5,TRBV5-4,ASSQVPGQDQGPQH
TRBJ2-1,TRBV28,ASRVGDRENNEQF
TRBJ2-4,TRBV29-1,SVRGDPAKNIQY
TRBJ1-1,TRBV14,ASSQDPGWGTEAF
TRBJ1-5,TRBV7-2,ASSLAQPQPQH
TRBJ2-3,TRBV5-1,ASSPPSGGVADTQY
TRBJ1-4,TRBV6-5,ASKRTTGDEKLF
TRBJ2-4,TRBV4-3,ASSQRGDSRNIQY
TRBJ2-1,TRBV11-3,ASSLRSGGTDNEQF
TRBJ2-1,TRBV28,ASRGLAGMKNEQF
TRBJ2-7,TRBV5-1,ASRHTSGGPYEQY
TRBJ2-1,TRBV15,ATSRDTDRGSQF
TRBJ2-3,TRBV30,AWGTGSTDTQY
TRBJ1-1,TRBV7-9,ASSLGGGGYEAF
TRBJ1-1,TRBV2,ASRETEAF
TRBJ2-1,TRBV6-1,ASSEGHYNEQF
TRBJ1-5,TRBV7-2,ASSLVTGANQPQH
TRBJ1-6,TRBV9,ASSVGETMGSPLH
TRBJ2-1,TRBV7-9,ASSLGSKSAKNEQF
TRBJ1-5,TRBV5-1,ASSPEAGNNQPQH
TRBJ2-5,TRBV29-1,SVGGTGGKQETQY
TRBJ1-4,TRBV7-2,ASSFPRGTVNEKLF
TRBJ1-1,TRBV5-4,ASSPDRENTEAF
TRBJ2-1,TRBV15,ATSRDLAGGPYNEQF
TRBJ2-4,TRBV28,ASSPGTSLNIQY
TRBJ2-7,TRBV9,ASSVDASSYEQY
TRBJ1-2,TRBV7-2,ASPRGLRGGYT
TRBJ2-2,TRBV9,ASRMGDGELF
TRBJ2-7,TRBV4-1,ASSQEVTGPYEQY
TRBJ2-7,TRBV5-4,ASSLWTGVHEQY
TRBJ1-2,TRBV29-1,SVDLGRGGYT
TRBJ2-3,TRBV5-1,ASSLSETGLSDTQY